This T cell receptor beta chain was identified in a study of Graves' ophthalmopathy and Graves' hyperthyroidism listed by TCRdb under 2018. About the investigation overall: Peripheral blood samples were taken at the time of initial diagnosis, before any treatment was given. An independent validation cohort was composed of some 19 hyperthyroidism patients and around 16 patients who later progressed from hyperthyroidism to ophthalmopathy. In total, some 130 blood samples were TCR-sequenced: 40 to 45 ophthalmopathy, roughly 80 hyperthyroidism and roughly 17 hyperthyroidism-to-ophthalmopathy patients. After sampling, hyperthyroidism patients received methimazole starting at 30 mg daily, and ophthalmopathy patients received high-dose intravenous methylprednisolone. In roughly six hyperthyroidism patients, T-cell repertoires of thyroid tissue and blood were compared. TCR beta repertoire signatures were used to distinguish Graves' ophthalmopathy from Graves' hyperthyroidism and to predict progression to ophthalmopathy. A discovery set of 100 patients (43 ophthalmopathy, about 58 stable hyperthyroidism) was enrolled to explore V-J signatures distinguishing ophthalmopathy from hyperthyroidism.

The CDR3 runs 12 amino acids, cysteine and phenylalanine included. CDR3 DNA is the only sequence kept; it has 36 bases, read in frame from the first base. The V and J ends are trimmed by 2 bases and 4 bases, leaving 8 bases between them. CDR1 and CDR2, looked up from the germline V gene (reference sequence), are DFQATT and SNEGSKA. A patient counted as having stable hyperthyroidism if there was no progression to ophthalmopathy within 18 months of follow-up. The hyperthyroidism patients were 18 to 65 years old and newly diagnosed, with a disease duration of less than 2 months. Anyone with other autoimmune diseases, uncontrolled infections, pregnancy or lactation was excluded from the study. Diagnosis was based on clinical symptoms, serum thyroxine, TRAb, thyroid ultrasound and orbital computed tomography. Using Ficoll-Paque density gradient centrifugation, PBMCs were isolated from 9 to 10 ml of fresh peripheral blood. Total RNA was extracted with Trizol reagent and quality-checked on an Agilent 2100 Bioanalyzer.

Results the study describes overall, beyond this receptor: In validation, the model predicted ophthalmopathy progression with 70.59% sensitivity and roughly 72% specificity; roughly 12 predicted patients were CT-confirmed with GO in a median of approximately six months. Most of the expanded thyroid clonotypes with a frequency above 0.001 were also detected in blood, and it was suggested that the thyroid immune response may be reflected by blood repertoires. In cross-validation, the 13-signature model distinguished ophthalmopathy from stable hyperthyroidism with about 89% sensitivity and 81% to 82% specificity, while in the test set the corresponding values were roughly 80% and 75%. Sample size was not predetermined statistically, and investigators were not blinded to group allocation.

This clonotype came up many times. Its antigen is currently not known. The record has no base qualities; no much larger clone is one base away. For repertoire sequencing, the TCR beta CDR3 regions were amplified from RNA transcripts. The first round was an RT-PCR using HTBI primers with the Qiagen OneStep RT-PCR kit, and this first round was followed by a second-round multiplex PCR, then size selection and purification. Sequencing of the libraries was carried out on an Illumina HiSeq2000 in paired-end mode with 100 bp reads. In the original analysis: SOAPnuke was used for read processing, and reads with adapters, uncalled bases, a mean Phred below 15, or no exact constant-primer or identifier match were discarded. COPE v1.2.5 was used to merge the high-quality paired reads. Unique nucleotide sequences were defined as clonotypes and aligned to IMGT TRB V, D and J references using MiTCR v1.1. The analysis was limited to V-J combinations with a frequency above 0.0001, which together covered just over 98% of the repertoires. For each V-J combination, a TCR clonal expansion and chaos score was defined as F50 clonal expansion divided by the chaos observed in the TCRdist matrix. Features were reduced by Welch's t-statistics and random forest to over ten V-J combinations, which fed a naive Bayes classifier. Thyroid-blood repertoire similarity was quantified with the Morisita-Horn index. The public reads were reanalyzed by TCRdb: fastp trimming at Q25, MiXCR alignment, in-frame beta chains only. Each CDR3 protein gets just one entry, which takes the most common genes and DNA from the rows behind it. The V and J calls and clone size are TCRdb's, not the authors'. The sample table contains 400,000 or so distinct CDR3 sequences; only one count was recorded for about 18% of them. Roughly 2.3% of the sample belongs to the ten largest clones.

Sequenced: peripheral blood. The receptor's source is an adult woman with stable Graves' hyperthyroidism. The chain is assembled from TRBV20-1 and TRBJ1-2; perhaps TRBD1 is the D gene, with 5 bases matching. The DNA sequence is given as TGCAGTGCTAGAACAGGAGGCTATGGCTACACCTTC. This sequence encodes CSARTGGYGYTF.